This T cell receptor beta chain comes out of a study of OX40 agonist ivuxolimab in advanced cancers. Across the study: Patients were dosed with the agonistic anti-OX40 (CD134) antibody ivuxolimab. Every patient in dose escalation had hepatocellular carcinoma, melanoma, renal cell or head and neck cancer. Partial responses were recorded for three patients, including one with hepatocellular carcinoma and two with cutaneous melanoma.

The CDR3 runs to 20 residues. V trimming: 0 bases; J trimming: 6 bases; junction bases outside the gene matches: 15. Germline lookup yields CDR1 SGHNT and CDR2 YYREEE (reference sequence). This table comes from immunoSEQ multiplex PCR, and its TCRdb copy is limited to in-frame clones, with some not included. The sample carries about 68,000 clones, 84% recorded once. The gene calls are TRBV5-4 and TRBJ2-2; TRBD2 aligns across 12 bases. The sequence derives from an adult with an advanced solid tumor such as melanoma, head and neck, liver or kidney cancer. Specimen: CD4+ or CD8+ T cells sorted from blood, collected in a trial of the OX40 agonist ivuxolimab. CDR3 amino acids: CASSLASSGRAVRGSGELFF. CDR3 coding DNA: TGTGCCAGCAGCTTGGCCTCTAGCGGGAGGGCCGTGAGGGGCTCCGGGGAGCTGTTTTTT.